The source of this T cell receptor beta chain is a study of blood T cell repertoires in COVID-19. Sequenced by immunoSEQ multiplex PCR; TCRdb stores in-frame clones only, minus some. Among approximately 35,000 clones, 90% to 95% were seen once, and the ten largest hold more than 9.5%. This clone rates as medium-sized. Trimming pared 1 base from V and 0 bases from J, leaving 7 bases between. The CDR3 is 15 residues long. Per germline, CDR1 MNHNS and CDR2 SASEGT. Sequencing used peripheral blood. This clonotype was obtained from a human donor in a cohort sampled during active COVID-19. The V call is TRBV6-1, the J call TRBJ1-3; D gene uncertain. In DNA, the CDR3 is TGTGCCAGCAGTGAAGGGCCAGACTCTGGAAACACCATATATTTT. Protein: CASSEGPDSGNTIYF.